Detailed here is one T cell receptor beta chain. Its antigen remains undetermined. Base qualities were left out, and no much larger clone turns up one base away. These data belong to a study of tumor T cells in aggressive B-cell lymphoma (TCRdb year 2017). The library was built by means of the immunoSEQ multiplex PCR assay. TCRdb re-hosts the immuneACCESS table, in-frame sequences only. Its copies lack some clones; in the studies checked, an unresolved V gene accounts for under half of them, and the cause for the rest is not known. The sample table contains about 11,000 clones; only one count was recorded for around nine tenths of them. 2.5% to 3.5% of the sample is taken by the ten largest. V trim: 5 bases; J trim: 4 bases; unmatched bases: 12. Taken from cysteine to phenylalanine, the CDR3 has 16 residues. CDR3 DNA only is kept here, 48 bases in frame from base 1. CDR1 and CDR2, looked up from the germline V gene (reference sequence), are MNHNY and SVGAGI.

The sequence was collected from an adult with diffuse large B cell lymphoma. The V and J genes are TRBV6-6 and TRBJ2-3; 7 bases in between match TRBD2. The sample comprised tumor tissue. CDR3 reads: CASSILLGGGSDTQYF. The DNA sequence is given as TGTGCCAGCAGTATCCTCCTGGGGGGGGGTTCAGATACGCAGTATTTT.